A selection of T cell receptor beta chains follows, all from one sample in a study of human T cells and chemical hapten exposure. In TCRdb, the RACE reads were re-called with MiXCR into one record per CDR3 protein. The sample includes around 380,000 distinct CDR3 sequences, 4.8% seen only once; the top ten take 2% to 2.5%. Sample: whole blood, taken in connection with sensitization to the hapten diphenylcyclopropenone (DPC). The receptors originated from a woman aged 50 to 60 with alopecia areata. Some clones in this sample may be carry-over from other donors' samples. The CDR3 runs from the conserved cysteine through the conserved F or W. Each record gives: V gene, D gene, J gene, clone size, CDR3 DNA, CDR3 protein. The D gene is left open where the match is weak. Clone size is given for some rows only: seen once, a few or many times, or a class if the clone is expanded.

>TRBV6-4|TRBD1|TRBJ2-3|many
TGTGCCAGCAGGAGGGACAGGGAATCAGATACGCAGTATTTT
CASRRDRESDTQYF
>TRBV20-1|TRBD2|TRBJ2-1|few
TGCAGTGCTAGAGATCTGGTAGCGGGCCATATTGAGCAGTTCTTC
CSARDLVAGHIEQFF
>TRBV12-3/TRBV12-4|-|TRBJ2-7|few
TGTGCCAGCAGTCCTCTCTTAGGAAGCTACGAGCAGTACTTC
CASSPLLGSYEQYF
>TRBV6-5|-|TRBJ1-2|many
TGTGCCAGCAGTTACTCGCAGGGAGGATGGGGCTATGGCTACACCTTC
CASSYSQGGWGYGYTF
>TRBV20-1|TRBD1|TRBJ1-5|many
TGCAGTGCTAGACCGGGACAGGGACATCAGCCCCAGCATTTT
CSARPGQGHQPQHF
>TRBV9|-|TRBJ2-7|many
TGTGCCAGCTCCCCCCGGGACAAGCCCTACGAGCAGTACTTC
CASSPRDKPYEQYF
>TRBV7-9|TRBD1|TRBJ2-7|many
TGTGCCAGCAGCTTAGTAGGGACAGGGGGTGAGCAGTACTTC
CASSLVGTGGEQYF
>TRBV7-2|-|TRBJ2-7|many
TGTGCCAGCAGCATTCAATACAGGGACGAGCAGTACTTC
CASSIQYRDEQYF
>TRBV28|-|TRBJ2-7|many
TGTGCCAGCAGTGGGGCGGGCTCCCGCTCCTACGAGCAGTACTTC
CASSGAGSRSYEQYF
>TRBV6-2/TRBV6-3|TRBD1|TRBJ2-7|many
TGTGCCAGCAGTACTCACAGGGGGAAGGTCCACGAGCAGTACTTC
CASSTHRGKVHEQYF
>TRBV25-1|-|TRBJ1-2|many
TGTGCCAGCAGTGAATTCGGATTTCTTCTCTCGGACGGTAGCCTCTATGGCTACACCTTC
CASSEFGFLLSDGSLYGYTF
>TRBV6-1|-|TRBJ1-3|many
TGTGCCAGCAGCTCCTTACCTCCAACCCACAGCCAGAGCTCTGGAAACACCATATATTTT
CASSSLPPTHSQSSGNTIYF
>TRBV5-5|TRBD1|TRBJ1-1|few
TGTGCCAGCACCGGGACAGGGGGATGGACTGAAGCTTTCTTT
CASTGTGGWTEAFF
>TRBV20-1|-|TRBJ2-4|many
TGCAGTGCTAGAGAGGGCCTAAACATTCAGTACTTC
CSAREGLNIQYF
>TRBV24-1|TRBD1|TRBJ2-7|-
TGTGCCACCAGTGACACAGACAGGGTAGACTACGAGCAGTACTTC
CATSDTDRVDYEQYF
>TRBV24-1|-|TRBJ1-1|many
TGTGCCACCAGCCCGGGGGACTTGAACACTGAAGCTTTCTTT
CATSPGDLNTEAFF
>TRBV6-2/TRBV6-3|-|TRBJ1-1|few
TGTGCCAGCAGACGACAGATGAGGGATGAAGCTTTCTTT
CASRRQMRDEAFF
>TRBV12-3/TRBV12-4|-|TRBJ2-7|-
TGTGCCAGCAGCGACTCGAGGTCGGGTGGAGGGCCCCCTGACGAGCAGTACTTC
CASSDSRSGGGPPDEQYF
>TRBV25-1|TRBD1|TRBJ2-5|many
TGTGCCAGCAGTGAAAGGACAGGGGGCCCGCGGGAGACCCAGTACTTC
CASSERTGGPRETQYF
>TRBV20-1|TRBD2|TRBJ2-3|-
TGCAGTGGGACAGCGGGAGGGTTCACAGATACGCAGTATTTT
CSGTAGGFTDTQYF
>TRBV2|-|TRBJ1-5|many
TGTGCCACCGGCAGAGACGATCAGCCCCAGCATTTT
CATGRDDQPQHF
>TRBV7-9|-|TRBJ1-5|many
TGTGCCAGCAGCTTAATAAATAATCAGCCCCAGCATTTT
CASSLINNQPQHF
>TRBV13|-|TRBJ2-5|many
TGTGCCAGCAGCCAAAGAGAGACCCAGTACTTC
CASSQRETQYF
>TRBV18|-|TRBJ1-5|many
TGTGCCAGCTCACCACCGATGGCAGGGGATCAGCCCCAGCATTTT
CASSPPMAGDQPQHF